This T cell receptor (beta chain) came from a study of blood T cell repertoires in COVID-19. The repertoire was sequenced with immunoSEQ multiplex PCR; TCRdb's copy has only in-frame clones and lacks some. The data contain 200,000 to 300,000 clones, roughly 91% of them singletons. Two negative PCRs, clearance, or symptom resolution characterized the recovered Cohort 3 donors. J lost 3 bases, V lost 5 bases, and 3 bases had no gene match. This CDR3 has 13 amino acids. Germline V gene sequence: CDR1 MRHNA, CDR2 SNTAGT. The J gene is TRBJ1-1, the V gene TRBV6-4, with 7 bases aligning to TRBD1. This receptor was identified in a woman in her thirties who had recovered from COVID-19. The sample was PBMCs or T cells enriched from blood (not recorded which). CDR3 nucleotide sequence: TGTGCCAGCAGTCGTGACAGGGACACTGAAGCTTTCTTT. Protein product: CASSRDRDTEAFF.